The T cell receptor (beta chain) under discussion was sequenced for a study of blood T cell repertoires in COVID-19. Study summary: The study drew acute and convalescent COVID-19 samples from the United States, Italy and Spain.

Clones were sequenced by immunoSEQ multiplex PCR, and TCRdb holds only the in-frame ones, with some missing. Of 130,000 or so clones listed, 65% to 80% were seen once; the top ten hold approximately 17%. V lost 5 bases and J lost 0, with 5 bases in between. Germline V gene sequence: CDR1 MNHEY, CDR2 SVGAGI. The CDR3 has 13 amino acids. This sequence joins TRBV6-5 and TRBJ1-5; no firm D call. The clonotype was recovered from a man aged 50 to 59 with acute or convalescent COVID-19. Sequenced input: peripheral blood. Here the CDR3 DNA reads TGTGCCAGCAGTAGCAATAGCAATCAGCCCCAGCATTTT. Translated: CASSSNSNQPQHF.